Listed below are T cell receptor beta chains from one sample, sequenced in a study of naive and memory T cell subsets. TCRdb ran MiXCR on the 5' RACE reads and lists one entry per CDR3 protein. This repertoire shows more than 45,000 distinct CDR3 sequences, more than 7% found once; its top ten account for 9% to 10%. Every receptor here comes from a male donor in good health. Both conserved end residues are part of each CDR3. The order of the fields is V gene, D gene, J gene, clone size, CDR3 DNA, CDR3 protein. D genes are given only for firm matches. Rows give clone size only sometimes, using once, few, many, or a class for an expanded clone.

v_gene: TRBV11-3
d_gene: .
j_gene: TRBJ2-2
abundance: many
CDR3nt: TGTGCCAGCAGCTTTAGAGATTCGAGGACCGGGGAGCTGTTTTTT
CDR3aa: CASSFRDSRTGELFF

v_gene: TRBV5-8
d_gene: .
j_gene: TRBJ2-1
abundance: many
CDR3nt: TGTGCCAGCAGCCTGACATCGACAGAGTATGAGCAGTTCTTC
CDR3aa: CASSLTSTEYEQFF

v_gene: TRBV7-2
d_gene: .
j_gene: TRBJ2-5
abundance: few
CDR3nt: TGTGCCAGCGGGGGGAACCAAGAGACCCAGTACTTC
CDR3aa: CASGGNQETQYF

v_gene: TRBV29-1
d_gene: .
j_gene: TRBJ2-2
abundance: .
CDR3nt: TGCAGCGTTGGACTTATCTACGGGGAGCTGTTTTTT
CDR3aa: CSVGLIYGELFF

v_gene: TRBV11-2
d_gene: .
j_gene: TRBJ1-2
abundance: few
CDR3nt: TGTGCCAGCAGCTCCCAGGACTATGGCTACACCTTC
CDR3aa: CASSSQDYGYTF

v_gene: TRBV12-3/TRBV12-4
d_gene: .
j_gene: TRBJ1-1
abundance: many
CDR3nt: TGTGCCAGCAGTTTTAACATGAACACTGAAGCTTTCTTT
CDR3aa: CASSFNMNTEAFF

v_gene: TRBV6-1
d_gene: .
j_gene: TRBJ1-2
abundance: .
CDR3nt: TGTGCCAGCAGTGAAAGTGTCCCTCGCTATGGCTACACCTTC
CDR3aa: CASSESVPRYGYTF

v_gene: TRBV11-2
d_gene: .
j_gene: TRBJ2-7
abundance: many
CDR3nt: TGTGCCAGCAGCTCGAACAGGGACTACGAGCAGTACTTC
CDR3aa: CASSSNRDYEQYF

v_gene: TRBV21-1
d_gene: .
j_gene: TRBJ1-2
abundance: .
CDR3nt: TGTGCCAGCAGCACCCGAGGAAGGCAGTATGGCTACACCTTC
CDR3aa: CASSTRGRQYGYTF

v_gene: TRBV6-1
d_gene: .
j_gene: TRBJ2-3
abundance: many
CDR3nt: TGTGCCAGCAGCATAGAGAGAACAGATACGCAGTATTTT
CDR3aa: CASSIERTDTQYF

v_gene: TRBV20-1
d_gene: TRBD1
j_gene: TRBJ1-5
abundance: .
CDR3nt: TGCAGTGCTAGATCAGGGGGCCTTAGCAATCAGCCCCAGCATTTT
CDR3aa: CSARSGGLSNQPQHF

v_gene: TRBV20-1
d_gene: TRBD1
j_gene: TRBJ1-1
abundance: .
CDR3nt: TGCAGTGCCGCTCGGGACAGGTGGGGCAGGCTGAACACTGAAGCTTTCTTT
CDR3aa: CSAARDRWGRLNTEAFF

v_gene: TRBV5-1
d_gene: TRBD2
j_gene: TRBJ2-1
abundance: many
CDR3nt: TGCGCCAGCAGCCCCGGACTAGCGGGGGACTCCTACAATGAGCAGTTCTTC
CDR3aa: CASSPGLAGDSYNEQFF

v_gene: TRBV6-6
d_gene: .
j_gene: TRBJ2-4
abundance: .
CDR3nt: TGTGCCAGCAGTCCCGGACTGGTAAACATTCAGTACTTC
CDR3aa: CASSPGLVNIQYF

v_gene: TRBV14
d_gene: .
j_gene: TRBJ2-7
abundance: few
CDR3nt: TGTGCCAGCAGCCAAGCTCTCTACGAGCAGTACTTC
CDR3aa: CASSQALYEQYF

v_gene: TRBV20-1
d_gene: .
j_gene: TRBJ2-3
abundance: .
CDR3nt: TGCAGTGCTAGATTGTCTGTCCTCGGTACGCAGTATTTT
CDR3aa: CSARLSVLGTQYF

v_gene: TRBV19
d_gene: .
j_gene: TRBJ2-2
abundance: few
CDR3nt: TGTGCCAGTAGCAGCCGGTGGAGGAACACCGGGGAGCTGTTTTTT
CDR3aa: CASSSRWRNTGELFF

v_gene: TRBV20-1
d_gene: TRBD1
j_gene: TRBJ1-2
abundance: many
CDR3nt: TGCAGTGCTAGAGTCTGGACAGGGGATGGCTACACCTTC
CDR3aa: CSARVWTGDGYTF

v_gene: TRBV7-6
d_gene: .
j_gene: TRBJ1-2
abundance: many
CDR3nt: TGTGCCAGCAGCTTAGCTTTGGGGAACTATGGCTACACCTTC
CDR3aa: CASSLALGNYGYTF

v_gene: TRBV3-1
d_gene: .
j_gene: TRBJ2-1
abundance: many
CDR3nt: TGTGCCAGCAGCCAAGATTCAGGGGCCGCAGGGGGGGCCTACAATGAGCAGTTCTTC
CDR3aa: CASSQDSGAAGGAYNEQFF

v_gene: TRBV2
d_gene: .
j_gene: TRBJ1-4
abundance: .
CDR3nt: TGTGCCAGCAGTGTTGCTCGGGCGGGGAAGAATGAAAAACTGTTTTTT
CDR3aa: CASSVARAGKNEKLFF

v_gene: TRBV29-1
d_gene: .
j_gene: TRBJ2-2
abundance: many
CDR3nt: TGCAGCGCTGATTTAGGGGGCACCGGGGAGCTGTTTTTT
CDR3aa: CSADLGGTGELFF

v_gene: TRBV5-6
d_gene: .
j_gene: TRBJ1-1
abundance: many
CDR3nt: TGTGCCAGCAGCTTATTTGGCGACGGAGAAGAGACTGAAGCTTTCTTT
CDR3aa: CASSLFGDGEETEAFF

v_gene: TRBV19
d_gene: TRBD2
j_gene: TRBJ2-1
abundance: .
CDR3nt: TGTGCCAGTAGTATAGTGGGGACTAGCCTCGTCTCGTTCTTC
CDR3aa: CASSIVGTSLVSFF

v_gene: TRBV7-6
d_gene: .
j_gene: TRBJ2-7
abundance: few
CDR3nt: TGTGCCAGCAGCTTAGCAATGGGTCCGATCCCCTACGAGCAGTACTTC
CDR3aa: CASSLAMGPIPYEQYF

v_gene: TRBV5-5
d_gene: .
j_gene: TRBJ1-3
abundance: many
CDR3nt: TGTGCCAGCAGCTTGGACAGGCAGATGGGAAACACCATATATTTT
CDR3aa: CASSLDRQMGNTIYF

v_gene: TRBV5-4
d_gene: .
j_gene: TRBJ2-7
abundance: .
CDR3nt: TGTGCCAGCAGCCCGGGACATCTGAGCTCCTACGAGCAGTACTTC
CDR3aa: CASSPGHLSSYEQYF

v_gene: TRBV20-1
d_gene: TRBD2
j_gene: TRBJ2-1
abundance: many
CDR3nt: TGCAGTGCTAGAGATTTTATAGCGGGAGGGGGTGAGCAGTTCTTC
CDR3aa: CSARDFIAGGGEQFF

v_gene: TRBV2
d_gene: .
j_gene: TRBJ1-1
abundance: .
CDR3nt: TGTGCCAGCAGGAGAGGGGGGACGGACACTGAAGCTTTCTTT
CDR3aa: CASRRGGTDTEAFF

v_gene: TRBV5-8
d_gene: .
j_gene: TRBJ2-5
abundance: few
CDR3nt: TGTGCCAGCAGCCGGACAGCGGAGACCCAGTACTTC
CDR3aa: CASSRTAETQYF

v_gene: TRBV6-5
d_gene: TRBD2
j_gene: TRBJ2-7
abundance: few
CDR3nt: TGTGCCAGCAGTACTACTAGCGGCTCCTACGAGCAGTACTTC
CDR3aa: CASSTTSGSYEQYF

v_gene: TRBV18
d_gene: TRBD1
j_gene: TRBJ2-6
abundance: few
CDR3nt: TGTGCCAGCCCAGAGACAGGGTATAGAGCCAACGTCCTGACTTTC
CDR3aa: CASPETGYRANVLTF

v_gene: TRBV13
d_gene: .
j_gene: TRBJ1-2
abundance: .
CDR3nt: TGTGCCAGCAGCTTAGAAGGGTCCCGGGAGGACTATGGCTACACCTTC
CDR3aa: CASSLEGSREDYGYTF

v_gene: TRBV3-1
d_gene: .
j_gene: TRBJ1-1
abundance: many
CDR3nt: TGTGCCAGCAGCCAAAGCCAGAGGAATTTGAATTTT
CDR3aa: CASSQSQRNLNF

v_gene: TRBV2
d_gene: .
j_gene: TRBJ2-3
abundance: .
CDR3nt: TGTGCCAGCGGCCCCCCGGCCCCGCGGGAGTATTTT
CDR3aa: CASGPPAPREYF

v_gene: TRBV10-2
d_gene: .
j_gene: TRBJ2-2
abundance: few
CDR3nt: TGCGCCAGCAGTGGGCAGCGCCTGAACACCGGGGAGCTGTTTTTT
CDR3aa: CASSGQRLNTGELFF

v_gene: TRBV5-4
d_gene: .
j_gene: TRBJ2-7
abundance: few
CDR3nt: TGTGCCAGCAGCTTGGGAGGGAGCGCCTACGAGCAGTACTTC
CDR3aa: CASSLGGSAYEQYF

v_gene: TRBV7-2
d_gene: TRBD2
j_gene: TRBJ2-1
abundance: .
CDR3nt: TGTGCCAGCAGCCCTCGGACTAGCGGGGTTTTTGAGCAGTTCTTC
CDR3aa: CASSPRTSGVFEQFF

v_gene: TRBV20-1
d_gene: TRBD2
j_gene: TRBJ2-3
abundance: many
CDR3nt: TGCAGTGGGGGCGGGAGCTCAGATACGCAGTATTTT
CDR3aa: CSGGGSSDTQYF

v_gene: TRBV5-1
d_gene: .
j_gene: TRBJ1-1
abundance: many
CDR3nt: TGCGCCAGCAGCTTACAGGGTCGGACTGAAGCTTTCTTT
CDR3aa: CASSLQGRTEAFF

v_gene: TRBV19
d_gene: .
j_gene: TRBJ2-7
abundance: many
CDR3nt: TGTGCCAGTAGTATAGTGGCAGACGTCTCCTACGAGCAGTACTTC
CDR3aa: CASSIVADVSYEQYF

v_gene: TRBV6-5
d_gene: .
j_gene: TRBJ1-5
abundance: .
CDR3nt: TGTGCCAGCAGTACCGCAGGTCAGCCCCAGCATTTT
CDR3aa: CASSTAGQPQHF

v_gene: TRBV7-2
d_gene: .
j_gene: TRBJ2-5
abundance: many
CDR3nt: TGTGCCAGCAACCCCGATGGGGCCCTTCAGTACTTC
CDR3aa: CASNPDGALQYF

v_gene: TRBV6-5
d_gene: .
j_gene: TRBJ2-2
abundance: many
CDR3nt: TGTGCCAGCAGTTACTCGGGGACCGGGGAGCTGTTTTTT
CDR3aa: CASSYSGTGELFF

v_gene: TRBV12-3/TRBV12-4
d_gene: .
j_gene: TRBJ1-2
abundance: .
CDR3nt: TGTGCCAGCAGTTTGGGACCTTCTAACTATGGCTACACCTTC
CDR3aa: CASSLGPSNYGYTF

v_gene: TRBV21-1
d_gene: .
j_gene: TRBJ1-1
abundance: many
CDR3nt: TGTGCCAGCAGCAGATTTTACAGGGCCATGAACACTGAAGCTTTCTTT
CDR3aa: CASSRFYRAMNTEAFF

v_gene: TRBV14
d_gene: .
j_gene: TRBJ2-7
abundance: few
CDR3nt: TGTGCCAGCAGCCGCGGGTATTTCTACGAGCAGTACTTC
CDR3aa: CASSRGYFYEQYF

v_gene: TRBV6-6
d_gene: .
j_gene: TRBJ1-2
abundance: many
CDR3nt: TGTGCCAGCAGCCACGGACGAGGAGGCTACACCTTC
CDR3aa: CASSHGRGGYTF

v_gene: TRBV6-5
d_gene: .
j_gene: TRBJ1-2
abundance: few
CDR3nt: TGTGCCAGCAGGGAAGGGCCCAATAACTATGGCTACACCTTC
CDR3aa: CASREGPNNYGYTF

v_gene: TRBV19
d_gene: TRBD1
j_gene: TRBJ1-2
abundance: few
CDR3nt: TGTGCCAGTAGTCCCCACGACAGGGACGGCTACACCTTC
CDR3aa: CASSPHDRDGYTF

v_gene: TRBV5-8
d_gene: .
j_gene: TRBJ1-1
abundance: many
CDR3nt: TGTGCCAGCAGGAGGACTGAAGCTTTCTTT
CDR3aa: CASRRTEAFF